The 7 T cell receptor beta chains given below trace back to one sample, sequenced in a study of blood T cell repertoires in COVID-19. Measured with immunoSEQ multiplex PCR; TCRdb has only the in-frame clones, and not every one. The repertoire consists of a few hundred thousand clones, with roughly 90% occurring once and the leading ten covering less than 15%. The source material was peripheral blood. These receptor sequences come from a woman in her seventies with COVID-19, enrolled during active disease.

The chain recombines TRBV19 with TRBJ1-5; maybe TRBD1 (5 bases). V dropped 5 bases and J dropped 0 bases, with 11 bases sitting between them. Looked up from germline, CDR1 is LNHDA and CDR2 is SQIVND (reference sequence). The CDR3 is 15 residues long. CDR3 sequence reads: CASSAARDSNQPQHF. The CDR3 coding sequence is TGTGCCAGTAGTGCCGCCAGGGATAGCAATCAGCCCCAGCATTTT.

On this clone itself: Distinct nucleotide sequences in the sample also encode this CDR3. The chain has TRBV6-6 and TRBJ2-7; tentatively, D is TRBD1 (5 bases). The germline V and J ends were trimmed by 2 bases and 0 bases, with 5 bases remaining between them. There are 13 residues in the CDR3. Germline loops: CDR1 MNHNY, CDR2 SVGAGI (reference sequence). Here the CDR3 DNA reads TGTGCCAGCAGTTACGACAGCTCCTACGAGCAGTACTTC. As protein: CASSYDSSYEQYF.

The rearrangement uses TRBV5-1 and TRBJ2-7; 8 nucleotides agree with TRBD2. The V gene's germline CDR1 is SGHRS and CDR2 YFSETQ. The J segment lost 2 bases and the V segment lost 3 bases, leaving 4 bases of the junction unmatched. CDR3 length: 14 amino acids. CDR3 region: CASSYGGATYEQYF. The DNA for the CDR3 is TGCGCCAGCAGCTACGGGGGGGCCACCTACGAGCAGTACTTC.

The rearrangement joins TRBV30 to TRBJ2-7, with 9 positions matching TRBD1. V lost 3 bases to trimming and J lost 3 bases; unmatched junction nucleotides: 3. Germline-derived CDR1 and CDR2 are GTSNPN and SVGIG (reference sequence). CDR3 size: 13 residues. The CDR3, as DNA: TGTGCCTGGAGCGGACAGGGGATCTACGAGCAGTACTTC. It specifies CAWSGQGIYEQYF. The variable domain in full, completed from reference TRBV30 and TRBJ2-7, reads SQTIHQWPATLVQPVGSPLSLECTVEGTSNPNLYWYRQAAGRGLQLLFYSVGIGQISSEVPQNLSASRPQDRQFILSSKKLLLSDSGFYLCAWSGQGIYEQYFGPGTRLTVT.

This chain uses TRBV6-1 with TRBJ1-1; D gene unclear. The CDR3 has 11 amino acids. CDR1 MNHNS and CDR2 SASEGT come from the germline V gene. V was shortened by 3 bases and J by 11 bases, with 10 bases between the two germline ends. CDR3 in amino acids: CASSDSYWAFF. Here the CDR3 DNA reads TGTGCCAGCAGTGATTCCTACTGGGCTTTCTTT.

A note on this clone: This CDR3 is also generated by other DNA sequences in the sample. The chain employs TRBV5-1 and TRBJ2-7; 8 bases align to TRBD1. The germline V gene encodes CDR1 SGHRS and CDR2 YFSETQ. With V trimmed by 5 bases and J by 2 bases, 6 bases remained unmatched. The CDR3 is 14 residues long. For the CDR3, the DNA is TGCGCCAGCAGAGCCGGGACAGGCGCCTACGAGCAGTACTTC. Translated: CASRAGTGAYEQYF.

The chain recombines TRBV5-4 with TRBJ2-2, with no clear D. Germline V CDR1 and CDR2: SGHNT, YYREEE (reference sequence). CDR3 length equals 15 residues. Trimming took 0 bases from V and 7 from J, leaving 13 bases between them. The CDR3 bases are TGTGCCAGCAGCTTGGGACGGGTCCCCGACGGGGAGCTGTTTTTT. Residues: CASSLGRVPDGELFF.